This T cell receptor beta chain was documented in a study of T cells in women clearing cervical HPV infection. Germline-derived CDR1 and CDR2 are SGHAT and FQNNGV. CDR3 size: 15 residues. V was clipped by 3 bases and J by 6 bases; unmatched bases: 5. The protocol was immunoSEQ multiplex PCR, while the TCRdb copy is restricted to in-frame clones and leaves out a portion. The sample totals tens of thousands of clones. Turning to this clone: Read sequence stops 3 residues before the CDR3 end, and the germline J gene provides the missing end.

Sequencing was carried out using blood buffy coat. The chain uses TRBV11-2 and TRBJ1-1; 12 bases are a match to TRBD1. The origin of this receptor is a woman aged 18-70 years with a cervical HPV16 infection that either progressed to CIN3+ or cleared (not recorded which). The CDR3 reads CASSFLGQGASEAFF. The part of the CDR3 DNA that was read is TGTGCCAGCAGCTTCCTGGGACAGGGGGCGTCTGAA.